This note documents a single TCR beta chain sequence. The data were taken from a study of cytotoxic CD8 clonotypes in ibrutinib-treated CLL. Libraries were prepared by immunoSEQ multiplex PCR; TCRdb keeps only in-frame clonotypes and omits some of them. The data contain about 160,000 clones, about 84% of them singletons. The TCR originated in a human donor with chronic lymphocytic leukemia. This sample comprised PBMCs, obtained after 24 months of ibrutinib treatment.

This CDR3 is CASSLGGSGNQPQHF. CDR3 bases: TGCGCCAGCAGCTTGGGGGGAAGCGGCAATCAGCCCCAGCATTTT. The chain combines TRBV5-1 with TRBJ1-5; the D is unclear. V lost 0 bases and J 2 bases, leaving 9 bases between the germline ends. CDR3 length: 15 amino acids. Germline CDR1 reads SGHRS; CDR2 reads YFSETQ.